These 8 T cell receptor beta chains were sequenced from one sample in a study of CD8+ T cells in alopecia areata. Sequencing templates came from extracted RNA that was reverse transcribed into cDNA. Generated by immunoSEQ multiplex PCR, the TCRdb table keeps only in-frame clones and is missing some. The table has more than 150,000 clones, around 50% seen once. The sequencing used CD8+ T cells sorted from blood, collected at week 0. The receptors stem from a human donor with alopecia areata.

Notes on this clone: Other nucleotide sequences in the sample specify the same CDR3. The chain recombines TRBV30 with TRBJ1-5; no clear D. This CDR3 has 13 amino acids. V was cut by 0 bases and J by 1 base, with 4 bases left in between. CDR1 is GTSNPN, CDR2 SVGIG, per germline (reference sequence). The CDR3: CAWSVGSNQPQHF. The CDR3 DNA sequence: TGTGCCTGGAGTGTAGGGAGCAATCAGCCCCAGCATTTT.

This clone was recorded once. CDR3 in amino acids: CASSDFQAEAFF. The CDR3 coding sequence is TGTGCCAGCAGTGATTTCCAGGCTGAAGCTTTCTTT. This chain links TRBV6-1 with TRBJ1-1; D is unresolved. V lost 3 bases and J lost 6, with 8 bases in between. This CDR3 has 12 residues. Looked up from germline, CDR1 is MNHNS and CDR2 is SASEGT.

This chain links TRBV30 with TRBJ1-4; D ambiguous. Trimming shortened V by 2 bases and J by 13 bases, and 11 bases separated the two germline ends. CDR1 is GTSNPN, CDR2 SVGIG, per germline (reference sequence). CDR3 length equals 11 residues. The CDR3 spells CAWSSTAALFF. CDR3 nucleotides: TGTGCCTGGAGTTCAACGGCCGCACTGTTTTTT.

This CDR3 reads CASSLAPGRYEQYF. The DNA of the CDR3 is TGTGCCAGCAGTTTAGCCCCAGGGAGGTACGAGCAGTACTTC. This chain uses TRBV27 with TRBJ2-7, with D maybe TRBD2 (6 bases). CDR3 length: 14 amino acids. Germline V gene lookup returns CDR1 MNHEY and CDR2 SMNVEV (reference sequence). V was cut by 2 bases and J by 4 bases, with 12 bases left in between.

The rearrangement uses TRBV13 and TRBJ1-4; 9 bases fit TRBD1. Losses at the gene ends were 5 bases for V and 7 bases for J; bases not matched to a gene: 11. CDR3 length equals 16 residues. CDR1 and CDR2 (germline): PRHDT, FYEKMQ (reference sequence). The CDR3 DNA sequence: TGTGCCAGCAGCGCCCAACAGGGGGCGATGGTTGAAAAACTGTTTTTT. It is translated as CASSAQQGAMVEKLFF.

The chain joins TRBV5-6 to TRBJ2-7, with TRBD2 matching over 8 bases. CDR1 and CDR2 from the germline V gene are SGHDT and YYEEEE. V was pared by 4 bases and J by 2 bases, with 5 bases of the junction left unmatched. This CDR3 contains 14 residues. The CDR3 bases are TGTGCCAGCAGCGTAGCGGGATCAGCCTACGAGCAGTACTTC. This codes for CASSVAGSAYEQYF.

In this sample, this clone turned up a few times. The chain is built from TRBV27 and TRBJ2-2; D uncertain. The CDR3 runs to 12 residues. The V and J ends lost 7 bases and 7 bases respectively, with 10 bases between them. Germline assignment: CDR1 MNHEY and CDR2 SMNVEV (reference sequence). The CDR3 reads CASTLGNGELFF. Written as DNA, the CDR3 is TGTGCCAGCACCTTAGGCAACGGGGAGCTGTTTTTT.

The rearrangement joins TRBV9 to TRBJ2-1; D may be TRBD2 (5 bases). The CDR3 covers 15 residues. The V and J ends lost 0 bases and 6 bases respectively, with 13 bases between them. Germline assignment: CDR1 SGDLS and CDR2 YYNGEE. The CDR3 spells CASSVGQSGSNEQFF. The CDR3 DNA follows: TGTGCCAGCAGCGTAGGTCAATCGGGATCCAATGAGCAGTTCTTC.